This T cell receptor beta chain appears in the sequencing data of a study of T cell responses to AZD1222 COVID-19 vaccine. Study-wide results and limits: Across spike, vaccine-associated CD4 TCRs were found, dominant at 160-218 and 743-854. Baseline seropositivity characterized only six or seven AZD1222 recipients.

The repertoire was sequenced with immunoSEQ multiplex PCR; TCRdb's copy has only in-frame clones and lacks some. The sample has about 160,000 clones; 90% are singletons. This clone was seen more than once but under ten times. The antigen is undetermined. V was clipped by 4 bases and J by 8 bases, with 6 bases between them. Germline V lookup: CDR1 GTSNPN, CDR2 SVGIG (reference sequence). The CDR3 totals 11 residues. Sequences were derived from peripheral blood, sampled on day 0 of AZD1222 vaccination. The TCR comes from an adult in good health. The chain joins TRBV30 to TRBJ1-6; D remains ambiguous. CDR3 region: CAWNHDSPLHF. The DNA for the CDR3 is TGTGCCTGGAACCATGATTCACCCCTCCACTTT.